This entry concerns a single T cell receptor beta chain. The sample comes from a study of blood T cell repertoires in COVID-19. At the level of the study: The origin of the acute and convalescent COVID-19 samples was the United States, Italy and Spain.

This CDR3 spans 13 amino acids. Germline trimming cut 3 bases from V and 5 bases from J; bases unmatched to any gene: 4. The germline V gene encodes CDR1 GTSNPN and CDR2 SVGIG (reference sequence). In the original workflow: Quantification of nucleated cells was approximated via reference gene primer amplification. Profiling relied on immunoSEQ multiplex PCR, and the TCRdb table lists in-frame clones only, not all of them. V and J calls and clone size follow that table, whereas D and trimming were derived from the DNA. This sample has tens of thousands of clones, with 70% to 85% found just once. This clonotype was sampled from a woman aged 55-70 years with acute or convalescent COVID-19. Sequenced: peripheral blood. The chain uses TRBV30 and TRBJ2-3; 8 bases line up with TRBD1. CDR3 amino acids: CAWSFDRGDTQYF. CDR3 in DNA: TGTGCCTGGAGCTTTGACAGGGGAGATACGCAGTATTTT.